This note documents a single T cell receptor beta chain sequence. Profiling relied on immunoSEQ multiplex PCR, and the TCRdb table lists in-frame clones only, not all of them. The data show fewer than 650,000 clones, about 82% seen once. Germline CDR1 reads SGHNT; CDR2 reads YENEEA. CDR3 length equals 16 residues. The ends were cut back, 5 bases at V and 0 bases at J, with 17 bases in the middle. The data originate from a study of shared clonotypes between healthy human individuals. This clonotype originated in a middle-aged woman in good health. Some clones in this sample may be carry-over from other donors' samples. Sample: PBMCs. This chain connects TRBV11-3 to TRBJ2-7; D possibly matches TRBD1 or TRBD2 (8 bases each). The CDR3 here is CASSPGQGLGSYEQYF. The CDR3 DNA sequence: TGTGCCAGCAGCCCCGGACAGGGACTAGGCTCCTACGAGCAGTACTTC.